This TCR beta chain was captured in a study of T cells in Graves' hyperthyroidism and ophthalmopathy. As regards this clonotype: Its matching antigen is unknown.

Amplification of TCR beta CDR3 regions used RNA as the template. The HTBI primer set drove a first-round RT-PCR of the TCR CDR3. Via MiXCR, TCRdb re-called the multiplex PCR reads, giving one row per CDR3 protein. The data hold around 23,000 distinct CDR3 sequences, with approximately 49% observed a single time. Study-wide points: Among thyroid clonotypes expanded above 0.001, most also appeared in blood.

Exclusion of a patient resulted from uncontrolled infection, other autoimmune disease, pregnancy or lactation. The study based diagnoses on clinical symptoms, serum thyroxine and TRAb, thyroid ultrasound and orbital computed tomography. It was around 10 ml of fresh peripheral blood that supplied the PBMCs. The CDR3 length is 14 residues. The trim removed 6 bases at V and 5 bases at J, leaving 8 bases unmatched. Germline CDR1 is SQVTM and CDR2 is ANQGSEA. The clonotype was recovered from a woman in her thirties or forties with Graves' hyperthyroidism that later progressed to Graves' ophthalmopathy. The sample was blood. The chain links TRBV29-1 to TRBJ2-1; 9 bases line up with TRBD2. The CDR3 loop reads CSVVSGRPNNEQFF. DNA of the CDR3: TGCAGCGTCGTAAGCGGGAGGCCGAACAATGAGCAGTTCTTC.